A selection of T cell receptor beta chains follows, all from one sample in a study of identical twins. TCRdb passed the 5' RACE reads through MiXCR, listing each CDR3 protein once. The sample records 250,000 to 300,000 distinct CDR3 sequences, roughly 9% being singletons. These same records also appear under a second study, on yellow fever vaccine responses in identical twins.

Sequenced: CD8+ T cells sorted from blood. These receptors all stem from a young woman in good health. Both conserved end residues are part of each CDR3. D genes are given only for firm matches. Size tells how often a clone was seen (once, few, many) or the class of an expanded clone, and some rows leave it out.

clone_size	v_call	j_call	d_call	cdr3_nt	cdr3_aa
many	TRBV6-2/TRBV6-3	TRBJ2-7	NA	TGTGCCAGCAGCGCAACAGGCTACGAGCAGTACTTC	CASSATGYEQYF
NA	TRBV20-1	TRBJ2-1	TRBD2	TGCAGTGCTAGAGATTACACCGGACTAGCGGGAGTGAATGAGCAGTTCTTC	CSARDYTGLAGVNEQFF
NA	TRBV10-3	TRBJ2-7	TRBD2	TGTGCCATCAGTGATTCGGCTAGCGGGGGCTACGAGCAGTACTTC	CAISDSASGGYEQYF
NA	TRBV7-9	TRBJ2-7	TRBD1	TGTGCCAGCAGCCGCAAGACAGGGGTCGCCTACGAGCAGTACTTC	CASSRKTGVAYEQYF
NA	TRBV6-2/TRBV6-3	TRBJ2-3	NA	TGTGCCAGCAGTTATACAAAGGGATTCACAGATACGCAGTATTTT	CASSYTKGFTDTQYF
NA	TRBV10-1	TRBJ2-7	NA	TGCGCCAGCAGGTCCGGGAAGACCTACGAGCAGTACTTC	CASRSGKTYEQYF
many	TRBV11-2	TRBJ2-2	NA	TGTGCCAGCAGCTTAGGGGACTTAGGGAATTGGGAGCTGTTTTTT	CASSLGDLGNWELFF
few	TRBV14	TRBJ2-1	NA	TGTGCCAGCAGCCAAGACCGAGGCGGGGCCTCCTACAATGAGCAGTTCTTC	CASSQDRGGASYNEQFF
few	TRBV7-6	TRBJ2-1	NA	TGTGCCAGCAGCTTAGCGCCGGCGGGGGAGCAGTTCTTC	CASSLAPAGEQFF
many	TRBV15	TRBJ2-1	NA	TGTGCCACCAGCAGAGATAGAGGGGCGAGGAATGAGCAGTTCTTC	CATSRDRGARNEQFF
once	TRBV5-6	TRBJ2-7	TRBD1	TGTGCCAGCAGCCACCGGGACAGGAGATACGAGCAGTACTTC	CASSHRDRRYEQYF
NA	TRBV7-9	TRBJ2-7	TRBD1	TGTGCCAGCAGCTTCGACAGGGGGCAGAACTACGAGCAGTACTTC	CASSFDRGQNYEQYF
few	TRBV7-8	TRBJ2-1	TRBD2	TGTGCCAGCAGCTTAGGCCCCCGGGGGGGACCCAGCTCCTACAATGAGCAGTTCTTC	CASSLGPRGGPSSYNEQFF
few	TRBV29-1	TRBJ1-2	NA	TGCAGCGTTATAGGGGACTGGAACTATGGCTACACCTTC	CSVIGDWNYGYTF
few	TRBV16	TRBJ2-4	NA	TGTGCCAGCAGCGATGATAAGACAGCTAACAAAAACATTCAGTACTTC	CASSDDKTANKNIQYF
few	TRBV7-2	TRBJ2-3	TRBD2	TGTGCCAGCAGCTTAGCGGGACTAGCGGGGAGCACAGATACGCAGTATTTT	CASSLAGLAGSTDTQYF
many	TRBV5-1	TRBJ2-5	NA	TGCGCCAGCAGCTTGTTACGGGAGACCCAGTACTTC	CASSLLRETQYF
few	TRBV10-1	TRBJ2-3	TRBD2	TGCGCCAGCAGTGAGGGCCCCGGGACTAGCCGGGGCACAGATACGCAGTATTTT	CASSEGPGTSRGTDTQYF
NA	TRBV6-4	TRBJ2-7	TRBD2	TGTGCCAGCACTCAGCGGGAGAGCTACTACGAGCAGTACTTC	CASTQRESYYEQYF
many	TRBV27	TRBJ2-7	NA	TGTGCCAGCAGTTTACAGCCACTATCCTACGAGCAGTACTTC	CASSLQPLSYEQYF
many	TRBV29-1	TRBJ2-2	NA	TGCAGCGTTGAGTCACCGAACACCGGGGAGCTGTTTTTT	CSVESPNTGELFF
few	TRBV12-3/TRBV12-4	TRBJ2-7	NA	TGTGCCAGCACCACAGGTGACGGGGAGCAGTACTTC	CASTTGDGEQYF